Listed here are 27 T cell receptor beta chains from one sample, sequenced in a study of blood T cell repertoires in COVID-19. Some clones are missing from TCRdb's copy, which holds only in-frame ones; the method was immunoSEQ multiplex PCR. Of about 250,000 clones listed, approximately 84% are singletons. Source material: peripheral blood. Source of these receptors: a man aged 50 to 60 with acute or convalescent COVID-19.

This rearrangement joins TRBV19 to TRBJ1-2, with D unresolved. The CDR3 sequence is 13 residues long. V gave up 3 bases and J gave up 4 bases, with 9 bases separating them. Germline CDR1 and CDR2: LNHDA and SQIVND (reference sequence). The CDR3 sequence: CASSIERPYGYTF. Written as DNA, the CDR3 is TGTGCCAGTAGTATCGAGAGGCCCTATGGCTACACCTTC.

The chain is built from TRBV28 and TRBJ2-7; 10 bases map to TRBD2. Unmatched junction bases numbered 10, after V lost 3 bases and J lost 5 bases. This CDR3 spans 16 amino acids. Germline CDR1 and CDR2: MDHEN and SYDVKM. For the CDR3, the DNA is TGTGCCAGCAGTTTGGTTTTGGCTAGCGGGAGCCACGAGCAGTACTTC. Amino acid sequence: CASSLVLASGSHEQYF.

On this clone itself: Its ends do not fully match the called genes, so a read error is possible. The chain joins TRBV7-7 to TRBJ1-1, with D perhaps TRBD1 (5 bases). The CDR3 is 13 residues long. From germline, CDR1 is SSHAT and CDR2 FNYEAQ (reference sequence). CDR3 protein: CASSSGPTTEAFF. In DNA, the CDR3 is TGTGCTAGCAGCTCAGGGCCAACCACTGAAGCTTTCTTT.

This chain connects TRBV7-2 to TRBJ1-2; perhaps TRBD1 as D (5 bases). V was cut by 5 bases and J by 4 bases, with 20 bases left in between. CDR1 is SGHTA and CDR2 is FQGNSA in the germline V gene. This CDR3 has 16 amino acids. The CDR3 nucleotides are TGTGCCAGCAGCCCTTTTCGGGTCCAGGGCAGCTATGGCTACACCTTC. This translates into CASSPFRVQGSYGYTF.

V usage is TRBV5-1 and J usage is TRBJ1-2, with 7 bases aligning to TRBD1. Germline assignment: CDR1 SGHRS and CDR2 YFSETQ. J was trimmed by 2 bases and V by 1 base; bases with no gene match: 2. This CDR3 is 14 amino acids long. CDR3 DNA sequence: TGCGCCAGCAGCTTGATGACAGGGAACTATGGCTACACCTTC. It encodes CASSLMTGNYGYTF.

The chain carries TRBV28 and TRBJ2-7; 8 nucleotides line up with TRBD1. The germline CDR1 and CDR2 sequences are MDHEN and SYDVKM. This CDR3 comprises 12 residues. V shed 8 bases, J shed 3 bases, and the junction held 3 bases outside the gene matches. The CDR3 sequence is CASQGQGYEQYF. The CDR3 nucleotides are TGTGCCAGCCAAGGACAGGGCTACGAGCAGTACTTC. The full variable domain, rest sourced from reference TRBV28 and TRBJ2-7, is DVKVTQSSRYLVKRTGEKVFLECVQDMDHENMFWYRQDPGLGLRLIYFSYDVKMKEKGDIPEGYSVSREKKERFSLILESASTNQTSMYLCASQGQGYEQYFGPGTRLTVT.

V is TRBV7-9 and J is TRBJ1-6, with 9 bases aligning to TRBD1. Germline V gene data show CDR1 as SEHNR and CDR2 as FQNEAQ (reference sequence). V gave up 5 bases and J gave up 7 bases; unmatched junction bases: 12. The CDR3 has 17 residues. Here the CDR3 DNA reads TGTGCCAGCAGCAGCGTCGGGACAGGGAAATGGAATTCACCCCTCCACTTT. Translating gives CASSSVGTGKWNSPLHF.

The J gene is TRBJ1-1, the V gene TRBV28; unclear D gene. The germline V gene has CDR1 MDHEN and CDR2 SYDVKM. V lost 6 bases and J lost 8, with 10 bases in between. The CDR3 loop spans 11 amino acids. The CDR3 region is CASRLRREAFF. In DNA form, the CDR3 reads TGTGCCAGCAGACTTCGCAGGGAAGCTTTCTTT.

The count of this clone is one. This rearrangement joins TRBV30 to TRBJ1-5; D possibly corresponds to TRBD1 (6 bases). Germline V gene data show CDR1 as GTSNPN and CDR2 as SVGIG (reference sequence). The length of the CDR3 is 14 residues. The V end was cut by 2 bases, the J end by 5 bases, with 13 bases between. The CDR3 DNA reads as TGTGCCTGGAGTTACGGGGGGGCCTATCAGCCCCAGCATTTT. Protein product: CAWSYGGAYQPQHF.

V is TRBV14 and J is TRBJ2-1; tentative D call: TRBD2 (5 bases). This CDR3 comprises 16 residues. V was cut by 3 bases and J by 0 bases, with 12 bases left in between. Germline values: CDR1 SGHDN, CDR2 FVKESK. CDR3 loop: CASSQWTESSYNEQFF. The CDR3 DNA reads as TGTGCCAGCAGCCAGTGGACTGAGAGCTCCTACAATGAGCAGTTCTTC.

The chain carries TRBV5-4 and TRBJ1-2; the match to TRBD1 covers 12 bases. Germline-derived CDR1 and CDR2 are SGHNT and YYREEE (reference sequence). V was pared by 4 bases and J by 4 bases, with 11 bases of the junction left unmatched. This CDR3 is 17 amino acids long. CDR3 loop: CASSEPGQGAETYGYTF. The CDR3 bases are TGTGCCAGCAGCGAGCCGGGACAGGGGGCAGAAACCTATGGCTACACCTTC.

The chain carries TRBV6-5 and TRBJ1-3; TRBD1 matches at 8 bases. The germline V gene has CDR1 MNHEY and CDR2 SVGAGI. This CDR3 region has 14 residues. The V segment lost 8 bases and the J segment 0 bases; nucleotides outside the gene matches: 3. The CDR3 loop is CASRQGFSGNTIYF. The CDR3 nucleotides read TGTGCCAGCCGACAGGGGTTCTCTGGAAACACCATATATTTT.

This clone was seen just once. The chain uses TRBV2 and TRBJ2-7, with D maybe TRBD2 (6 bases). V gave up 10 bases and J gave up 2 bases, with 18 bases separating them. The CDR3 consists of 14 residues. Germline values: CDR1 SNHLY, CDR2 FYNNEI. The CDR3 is CAIQSYGGPYEQYF. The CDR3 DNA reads TGTGCCATCCAATCTTACGGAGGGCCCTACGAGCAGTACTTC.

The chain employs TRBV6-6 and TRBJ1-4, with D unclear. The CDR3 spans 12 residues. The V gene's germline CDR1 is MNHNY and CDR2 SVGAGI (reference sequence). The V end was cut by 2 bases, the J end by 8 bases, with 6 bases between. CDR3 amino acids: CASSYLYEKLFF. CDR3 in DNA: TGTGCCAGCAGTTACCTCTACGAAAAACTGTTTTTT.

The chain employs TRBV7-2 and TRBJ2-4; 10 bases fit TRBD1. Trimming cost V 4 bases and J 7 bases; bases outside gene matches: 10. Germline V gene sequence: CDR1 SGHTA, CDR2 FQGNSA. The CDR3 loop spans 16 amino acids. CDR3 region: CASSSGGTGVANIQYF. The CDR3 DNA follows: TGTGCCAGCAGCTCGGGGGGGACAGGGGTAGCGAACATTCAGTACTTC.

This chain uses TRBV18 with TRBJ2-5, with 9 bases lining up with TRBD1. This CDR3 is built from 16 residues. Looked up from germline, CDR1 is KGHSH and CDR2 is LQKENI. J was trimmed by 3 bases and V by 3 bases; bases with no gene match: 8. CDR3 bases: TGTGCCAGCTCACCGCGAGCCGGGACAGGGAAAGAGACCCAGTACTTC. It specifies CASSPRAGTGKETQYF.

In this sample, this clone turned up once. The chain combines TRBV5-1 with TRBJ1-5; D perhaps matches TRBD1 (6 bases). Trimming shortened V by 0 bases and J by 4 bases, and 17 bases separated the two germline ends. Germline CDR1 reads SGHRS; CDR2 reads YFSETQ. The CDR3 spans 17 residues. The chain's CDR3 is CASSLAGLGGPNQPQHF. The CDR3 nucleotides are TGCGCCAGCAGCTTGGCCGGCTTGGGGGGGCCTAATCAGCCCCAGCATTTT.

CDR3 protein: CASSKGTGPTGELFF. CDR3 DNA: TGCGCCAGCAGCAAAGGGACAGGCCCGACCGGGGAGCTGTTTTTT. The rearrangement uses TRBV5-1 and TRBJ2-2, with 8 bases lining up with TRBD1. This CDR3 spans 15 amino acids. The ends lost 4 bases at V and 5 bases at J; junction bases unmatched: 7. Germline-derived CDR1 and CDR2 are SGHRS and YFSETQ.

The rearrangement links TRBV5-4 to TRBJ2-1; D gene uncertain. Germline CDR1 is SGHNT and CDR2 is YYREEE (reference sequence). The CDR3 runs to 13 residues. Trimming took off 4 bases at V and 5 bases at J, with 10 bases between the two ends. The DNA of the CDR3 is TGTGCCAGCAGCACAAGCGCAGACAATGAGCAGTTCTTC. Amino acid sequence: CASSTSADNEQFF. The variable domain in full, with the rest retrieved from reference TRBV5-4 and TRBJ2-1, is ETGVTQSPTHLIKTRGQQVTLRCSSQSGHNTVSWYQQALGQGPQFIFQYYREEENGRGNFPPRFSGLQFPNYSSELNVNALELDDSALYLCASSTSADNEQFFGPGTRLTVL.

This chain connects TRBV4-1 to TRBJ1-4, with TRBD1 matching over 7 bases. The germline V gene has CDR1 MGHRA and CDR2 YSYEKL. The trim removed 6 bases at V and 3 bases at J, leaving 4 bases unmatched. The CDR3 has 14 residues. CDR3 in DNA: TGCGCCAGCAGTCTCCAGGGGGCTAATGAAAAACTGTTTTTT. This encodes CASSLQGANEKLFF.

CDR3 residues: CASSLTPGKNIQYF. CDR3 DNA sequence: TGTGCCAGCAGCTTAACCCCAGGCAAAAACATTCAGTACTTC. The J gene is TRBJ2-4, the V gene TRBV11-2; no reliable D call. The germline V gene encodes CDR1 SGHAT and CDR2 FQNNGV. The CDR3 spans 14 residues. V was clipped by 2 bases and J by 3 bases, with 8 bases between them.

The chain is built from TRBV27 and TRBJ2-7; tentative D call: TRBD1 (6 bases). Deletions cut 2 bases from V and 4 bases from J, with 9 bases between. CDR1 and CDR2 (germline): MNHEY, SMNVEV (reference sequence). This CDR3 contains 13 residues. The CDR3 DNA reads TGTGCCAGCAGTTTAGGGACAACGTACGAGCAGTACTTC. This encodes CASSLGTTYEQYF.

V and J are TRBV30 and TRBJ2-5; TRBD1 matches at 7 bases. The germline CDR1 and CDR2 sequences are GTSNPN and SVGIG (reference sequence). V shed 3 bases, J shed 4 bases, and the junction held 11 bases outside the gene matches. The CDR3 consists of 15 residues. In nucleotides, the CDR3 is TGTGCCTGGAGGGCGACAGGGTCCCGCACAGAGACCCAGTACTTC. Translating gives CAWRATGSRTETQYF.

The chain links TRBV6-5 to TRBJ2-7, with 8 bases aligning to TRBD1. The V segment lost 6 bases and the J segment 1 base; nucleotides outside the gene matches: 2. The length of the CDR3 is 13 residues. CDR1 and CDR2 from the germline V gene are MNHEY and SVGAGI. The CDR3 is CASSHRGSYEQYF. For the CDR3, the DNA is TGTGCCAGCAGCCACAGGGGGTCCTACGAGCAGTACTTC.

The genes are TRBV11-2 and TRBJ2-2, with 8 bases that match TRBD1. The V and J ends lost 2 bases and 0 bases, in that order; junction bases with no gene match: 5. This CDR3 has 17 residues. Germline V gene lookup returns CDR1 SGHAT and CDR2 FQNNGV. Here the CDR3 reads CASSLRSGGANTGELFF. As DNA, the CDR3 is TGTGCCAGCAGCTTAAGATCAGGGGGCGCGAACACCGGGGAGCTGTTTTTT.

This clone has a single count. CDR3 residues: CASSLRTSGGTTTGETQYF. DNA of the CDR3: TGTGCCAGCAGCTTAAGGACTAGCGGGGGGACAACTACAGGGGAGACCCAGTACTTC. The chain is built from TRBV7-6 and TRBJ2-5; 14 bases fit TRBD2. CDR3 length equals 19 residues. CDR1 is SGHVS and CDR2 is FNYEAQ in the germline V gene. Trimming removed 2 bases from V and 5 bases from J; junction bases left unmatched: 13.

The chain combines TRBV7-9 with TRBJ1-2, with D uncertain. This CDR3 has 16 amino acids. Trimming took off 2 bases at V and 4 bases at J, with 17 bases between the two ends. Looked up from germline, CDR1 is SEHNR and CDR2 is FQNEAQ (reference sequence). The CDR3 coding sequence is TGTGCCAGCAGCTTAAGAGGTGGCCCCGGAAGCTATGGCTACACCTTC. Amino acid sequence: CASSLRGGPGSYGYTF.